A single sample is the source of the 7 T cell receptor beta chains below, sequenced in a study of cytomegalovirus exposure and HLA in healthy donors. The primer mix had 60 Vbeta and 13 Jbeta primers. Some clones are missing from TCRdb's copy, which holds only in-frame ones; the method was immunoSEQ multiplex PCR. The data hold about 110,000 clones, with under 80% observed a single time. The sequenced sample was PBMCs. These receptors were obtained from a man between 60 and 75 years old in good health and CMV-seronegative.

This sequence joins TRBV19 and TRBJ2-5, with D possibly being TRBD2 (6 bases). CDR1 and CDR2 from the germline V gene are LNHDA and SQIVND (reference sequence). The V gene lost 5 bases and the J gene lost 9 bases, with 19 bases spanning the gap. CDR3 length: 14 residues. The CDR3: CASSLGLSTSPQYF. The CDR3 bases are TGTGCCAGTAGTCTGGGACTCTCAACCTCGCCCCAGTACTTC.

The CDR3 bases are TGTGCCAGCAGCGGGGTTACAGGGGACTATGGCTACACCTTC. This sequence encodes CASSGVTGDYGYTF. The rearrangement joins TRBV7-2 to TRBJ1-2; 7 bases align to TRBD1. V trimming: 5 bases; J trimming: 3 bases; junction bases outside the gene matches: 6. The length of the CDR3 is 14 residues. From germline, CDR1 is SGHTA and CDR2 FQGNSA.

The V call is TRBV10-3, the J call TRBJ2-5; 7 bases map to TRBD1. CDR3 size: 15 residues. Trimming removed 2 bases from V and 1 base from J; junction bases left unmatched: 4. The germline CDR1 and CDR2 sequences are ENHRY and SYGVKD. The CDR3: CAISEPGTAQETQYF. The CDR3 DNA reads as TGTGCCATCAGTGAGCCAGGGACAGCCCAAGAGACCCAGTACTTC.

V is TRBV5-1 and J is TRBJ1-5; D is undetermined. V lost 7 bases and J lost 0, with 8 bases in between. CDR3 length: 13 amino acids. Germline values: CDR1 SGHRS, CDR2 YFSETQ. The CDR3 bases are TGCGCCAGCCGAGAGTATAGCAATCAGCCCCAGCATTTT. It encodes CASREYSNQPQHF.

This sequence joins TRBV6-1 and TRBJ2-1, with 8 bases aligning to TRBD1. This CDR3 is built from 14 residues. V shed 8 bases and J 3 bases; nucleotides not matched to a gene: 6. From germline, CDR1 is MNHNS and CDR2 SASEGT. In DNA, the CDR3 is TGTGCCAGCGGCTTGGGACAGGTCTACAATGAGCAGTTCTTC. Its protein is CASGLGQVYNEQFF.

V and J are TRBV4-2 and TRBJ2-7; tentative D call: TRBD1 (5 bases). CDR1 LGHNA and CDR2 YNFKEQ come from the germline V gene. Between the trimmed V and J ends, which lost 0 bases and 3 bases, there was a span of 6 bases. The CDR3 is 13 residues long. CDR3 sequence (DNA): TGTGCCAGCAGCCAAGATCAGGGCTACGAGCAGTACGTC. It yields the protein CASSQDQGYEQYV.

This clone was detected once. The chain uses TRBV27 and TRBJ1-4; unclear D gene. CDR1 MNHEY and CDR2 SMNVEV come from the germline V gene (reference sequence). Trimming pared 6 bases from V and 4 bases from J, leaving 15 bases between. CDR3 size: 15 residues. The CDR3 DNA reads TGTGCCAGCAGCCCCCCAGGAACTTATAATGAAAAACTGTTTTTT. This encodes CASSPPGTYNEKLFF.